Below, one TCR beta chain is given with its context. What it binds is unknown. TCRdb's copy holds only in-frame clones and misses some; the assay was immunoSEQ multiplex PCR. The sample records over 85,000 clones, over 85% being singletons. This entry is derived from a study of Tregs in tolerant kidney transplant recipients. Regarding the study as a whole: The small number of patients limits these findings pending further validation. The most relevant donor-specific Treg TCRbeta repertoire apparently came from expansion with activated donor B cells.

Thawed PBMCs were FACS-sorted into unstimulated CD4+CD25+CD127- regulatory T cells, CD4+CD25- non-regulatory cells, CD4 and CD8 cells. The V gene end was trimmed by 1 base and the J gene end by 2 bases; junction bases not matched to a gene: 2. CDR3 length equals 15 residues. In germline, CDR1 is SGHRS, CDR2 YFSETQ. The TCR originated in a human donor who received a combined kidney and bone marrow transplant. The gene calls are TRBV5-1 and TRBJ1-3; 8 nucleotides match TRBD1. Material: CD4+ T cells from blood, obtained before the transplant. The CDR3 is CASSLLQGAGNTIYF. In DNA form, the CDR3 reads TGCGCCAGCAGCTTGCTACAGGGGGCTGGAAACACCATATATTTT.